Each of the 28 T cell receptor beta chains below was sequenced from the same sample in a study of post-analysis software for immune sequencing data. Findings of the study overall: When patients were compared with controls, about 5 TRBV segments were more frequent, TRBV5-6, TRBV5-1 and TRBV20-1 among them.

Unique-molecular-identifier-tagged TCR beta cDNA libraries were used. Each CDR3 protein gets one entry after TCRdb re-called the PCR reads with MiXCR. In the table there are roughly 870,000 distinct CDR3 sequences, roughly 50% of which are singletons. Their target antigens are unknown. Sequencing was done on a sample of blood. All receptors derive from a girl aged 5 to 17 with multiple sclerosis.

This rearrangement joins TRBV5-1 to TRBJ2-4, with 9 bases matching TRBD1. Matching the DNA end better, TRBJ2-7 makes the J call doubtful. The CDR3 runs to 15 residues. The germline V gene has CDR1 SGHRS and CDR2 YFSETQ. DNA for the CDR3: TGCGCCAGCAGCCCGGTTCGGACAGGGGTCCACGAGCAGTACTTC. This gives the protein CASSPVRTGVHEQYF.

The genes are TRBV20-1 and TRBJ2-1; no definite D call. The CDR3 is made up of 13 amino acids. Trimming pared 6 bases from V and 0 bases from J, leaving 9 bases between. The germline CDR1 and CDR2 sequences are DFQATT and SNEGSKA (reference sequence). The CDR3 DNA reads as TGCAGTGCGCCAGCGAGCTCCTACAATGAGCAGTTCTTC. Translation gives CSAPASSYNEQFF.

This clonotype was detected a few times. The chain carries TRBV5-5 and TRBJ1-2; D remains ambiguous. Trimming removed 2 bases at V and 4 bases at J, with 24 bases between. CDR1 SGHKS and CDR2 YYEKEE come from the germline V gene (reference sequence). The CDR3 has 18 amino acids. The chain's CDR3 is CASSFWGWSGFAFYGYTF. CDR3 DNA sequence: TGTGCCAGCAGCTTTTGGGGTTGGAGCGGTTTTGCCTTCTATGGCTACACCTTC.

V usage is TRBV29-1 and J usage is TRBJ2-3; D unclear. The CDR3 totals 13 residues. V lost 2 bases and J lost 2, with 8 bases in between. Germline CDR1 is SQVTM and CDR2 is ANQGSEA. The CDR3 DNA is TGCAGCGTTGAAATAGGAGACACAGATACGCAGTATTTT. It yields the protein CSVEIGDTDTQYF.

The chain uses TRBV6-5 and TRBJ1-2; D may be TRBD1 (6 bases). The V gene lost 4 bases and the J gene lost 3 bases, with 24 bases spanning the gap. The CDR3 consists of 18 residues. The germline V gene has CDR1 MNHEY and CDR2 SVGAGI. This chain's CDR3 is CASSFRQVEAPLDYGYTF. CDR3 nucleotides: TGTGCCAGCAGTTTCCGACAGGTCGAAGCCCCCTTAGACTATGGCTACACCTTC.

This clonotype was detected a few times. The chain is built from TRBV5-8 and TRBJ2-3; tentatively, D is TRBD1 or TRBD2 (5 bases each). This CDR3 is built from 15 residues. Trimming took 3 bases from V and 7 from J, leaving 18 bases between them. The germline CDR1 and CDR2 sequences are SGHTS and YDEGEE. In DNA form, the CDR3 reads TGTGCCAGCAGCTCCCGGGACCCCTGGGCGCATACGCAGTATTTT. It codes for CASSSRDPWAHTQYF.

CDR3 DNA: TGTGCCAGCAGCTTATGGATCTCTGGGGCCAACGTCCTGACTTTC. Translating gives CASSLWISGANVLTF. The chain carries TRBV7-8 and TRBJ2-6; D not resolved. The V gene's germline CDR1 is SGHVS and CDR2 FQNEAQ. There are 15 residues in the CDR3. Trimming removed 2 bases from V and 0 bases from J, with 5 bases in between. Variable domain in full (rest from reference TRBV7-8 and TRBJ2-6): GAGVSQSPRYKVAKRGQDVALRCDPISGHVSLFWYQQALGQGPEFLTYFQNEAQLDKSGLPSDRFFAERPEGSVSTLKIQRTQQEDSAVYLCASSLWISGANVLTFGAGSRLTVL.

The J gene is TRBJ1-6, the V gene TRBV2; D remains unclear. Trimming removed 6 bases from V and 9 bases from J, with 21 bases in between. CDR1 SNHLY and CDR2 FYNNEI come from the germline V gene. The CDR3 covers 16 residues. The DNA for the CDR3 is TGTGCCAGCAGCCCACGGGGAATGGATCTAAGTTCACCCCTCCACTTT. Translated: CASSPRGMDLSSPLHF.

This clonotype has just a few counts. The V gene is TRBV10-3, the J gene TRBJ1-2; possible D gene TRBD1, 5 bases. The CDR3 totals 14 residues. V lost 7 bases and J lost 1, with 13 bases in between. The germline gives CDR1 ENHRY, CDR2 SYGVKD. The CDR3 bases are TGTGCCATCACAGACAGCGCGCTTAACTATGGCTACACCTTC. Amino acid sequence: CAITDSALNYGYTF.

The rearrangement links TRBV20-1 to TRBJ1-5; 7 bases are a match to TRBD1. This CDR3 is built from 15 residues. V trimming: 1 base; J trimming: 3 bases; junction bases outside the gene matches: 6. Per germline, CDR1 DFQATT and CDR2 SNEGSKA (reference sequence). CDR3: CSARAWTGSNQPQHF. CDR3 coding DNA: TGCAGTGCTAGAGCCTGGACAGGTTCCAATCAGCCCCAGCATTTT.

This clonotype was recorded a few times. The chain carries TRBV14 and TRBJ2-6; D unresolved. CDR3 length equals 15 residues. The germline V and J ends were trimmed by 3 bases and 0 bases, with 6 bases remaining between them. In germline, CDR1 is SGHDN, CDR2 FVKESK. The CDR3 is CASSQGFSGANVLTF. The CDR3 nucleotides read TGTGCCAGCAGCCAGGGTTTCTCTGGGGCCAACGTCCTGACTTTC.

The V and J genes are TRBV27 and TRBJ2-7, with 9 positions matching TRBD1. Trimming at V came to 10 bases and at J to 7 bases, leaving 5 bases not matched to a gene. This CDR3 region has 11 residues. Germline V CDR1 and CDR2: MNHEY, SMNVEV (reference sequence). DNA for the CDR3: TGTGCCACCCACAGGGGGCAAGAGCAGTACTTC. Its translation: CATHRGQEQYF.

This clonotype showed up just a few times. V gene TRBV20-1 combines with J gene TRBJ2-3; 12 bases map to TRBD2. V lost 6 bases and J lost 0; bases outside the gene matches: 10. Germline V gene sequence: CDR1 DFQATT, CDR2 SNEGSKA (reference sequence). This CDR3 contains 17 residues. The CDR3: CSAPVLAGGSSTDTQYF. The CDR3 nucleotides read TGCAGTGCCCCTGTGCTAGCGGGAGGGTCTAGCACAGATACGCAGTATTTT.

The V call is TRBV6-2 or TRBV6-3, the J call TRBJ2-3; no clear D. There are 12 residues in the CDR3. V was pared by 2 bases and J by 5 bases, with 5 bases between. Germline V gene data show CDR1 as MNHEY and CDR2 as SVGEGT. The CDR3 DNA is TGTGCCAGCAGTTACCTGGGAGATACGCAGTATTTT. It translates to CASSYLGDTQYF.

The genes are TRBV5-1 and TRBJ2-3, with D unclear. The V end lost 3 bases, the J end lost 3 bases, and 11 bases lay between the germline ends. CDR1 is SGHRS, CDR2 YFSETQ, per germline. The CDR3 extends over 14 amino acids. The CDR3 DNA is TGCGCCAGCAGCTCACCCCCTGGTACAGATACGCAGTATTTT. Translating it yields CASSSPPGTDTQYF.

The chain is built from TRBV7-2 and TRBJ2-4, with TRBD1 identical over 10 bases. The CDR3 length is 17 residues. Germline CDR1 reads SGHTA; CDR2 reads FQGNSA. Trimming at V came to 0 bases and at J to 0 bases, leaving 2 bases not matched to a gene. Here the CDR3 DNA reads TGTGCCAGCAGCTTAGCGGGGACAGGGGAAGCCAAAAACATTCAGTACTTC. This translates into CASSLAGTGEAKNIQYF.

V usage is TRBV7-9 and J usage is TRBJ2-5, with unresolved D. TRBJ2-7 matches the DNA end more closely, so the J call is doubtful. CDR3 length: 13 amino acids. Germline lookup yields CDR1 SEHNR and CDR2 FQNEAQ (reference sequence). The CDR3, as DNA: TGTGCCAGCAGCTTAAATCCGAAGGACGAGCAGTACTTC. It is translated as CASSLNPKDEQYF.

The genes are TRBV12-3 or TRBV12-4 and TRBJ2-1, with TRBD2 matching 9 bases. The CDR3 runs to 18 residues. Germline trimming cut 6 bases from V and 4 bases from J; bases unmatched to any gene: 16. The CDR3 here is CASSPPRAGTSRYNEQFF. The CDR3 nucleotides are TGTGCCAGCAGCCCTCCTAGGGCCGGGACTAGCAGATACAATGAGCAGTTCTTC.

The chain employs TRBV2 and TRBJ2-1; D is possibly TRBD2 (5 bases). CDR3 length equals 17 residues. Germline values: CDR1 SNHLY, CDR2 FYNNEI. Between the trimmed V and J ends, which lost 4 bases and 3 bases, there was a span of 19 bases. CDR3 coding DNA: TGTGCCAGCAGTGGGAATAGGCTCCCTCGGGACTACAATGAGCAGTTCTTC. Translating it yields CASSGNRLPRDYNEQFF.

CDR3 coding DNA: TGTGCCAGCAGTGTGGGCCGAACCTACGAGCAGTACTTC. Its translation is CASSVGRTYEQYF. The chain combines TRBV6-1 with TRBJ2-7, with D unclear. Trimming removed 4 bases from V and 2 bases from J, with 9 bases in between. This CDR3 is built from 13 residues. The germline V gene has CDR1 MNHNS and CDR2 SASEGT.

In the case of this clonotype: A single base separates this from a much larger clone, so it may be a read error. The J gene is TRBJ2-3, the V gene TRBV5-6; D call uncertain. This CDR3 is 13 amino acids long. The germline CDR1 and CDR2 sequences are SGHDT and YYEEEE. In nucleotides, the CDR3 is TGTGCCAGCGGCTTGCCGGACACAGATACGCAGTATTTT. Encoded protein: CASGLPDTDTQYF.

The CDR3 sequence: CSARDVASGKYEQFF. CDR3 DNA: TGCAGTGCTAGAGATGTCGCTTCTGGCAAATATGAGCAGTTCTTC. The V gene is TRBV20-1, the J gene TRBJ2-1; D remains unclear. The germline gives CDR1 DFQATT, CDR2 SNEGSKA (reference sequence). The CDR3 is made up of 15 amino acids. V dropped 0 bases and J dropped 8 bases, with 17 bases sitting between them.

This chain connects TRBV12-3 or TRBV12-4 to TRBJ1-6; 7 nucleotides line up with TRBD1. J lost 4 bases, V lost 5 bases, and 5 bases had no gene match. The CDR3 runs to 15 residues. In DNA form, the CDR3 reads TGTGCCAGCAGTCCCATACAGGGGTATAATTCACCCCTCCACTTT. Translating it yields CASSPIQGYNSPLHF.

This clonotype was seen only a few times. This rearrangement joins TRBV25-1 to TRBJ1-2; D is uncertain. The CDR3 spans 16 residues. Germline values: CDR1 MGHDK, CDR2 SYGVNS. Deletions cut 1 base from V and 4 bases from J, with 16 bases between. CDR3 coding DNA: TGTGCCAGCAGTGAATCCCCGGCAGGAATAGCCTATGGCTACACCTTC. This codes for CASSESPAGIAYGYTF.

The chain uses TRBV6-2 or TRBV6-3 and TRBJ2-1; weak D call: TRBD1 (5 bases). This CDR3 spans 12 amino acids. Deletions cut 8 bases from V and 11 bases from J, with 16 bases between. From germline, CDR1 is MNHEY and CDR2 SVGEGT. CDR3 nucleotides: TGTGCCAGCGGACAAACGGCTGCCCAGCAGTTCTTC. Translated: CASGQTAAQQFF.

This chain connects TRBV5-6 to TRBJ2-5; no firm D call. Germline assignment: CDR1 SGHDT and CDR2 YYEEEE. The CDR3 totals 15 residues. Trimming cost V 0 bases and J 4 bases, with 13 bases left between them. In DNA, the CDR3 is TGTGCCAGCAGCTTGGGGGTGCGTTCGGGAGAGACCCAGTACTTC. Protein: CASSLGVRSGETQYF.

V usage is TRBV15 and J usage is TRBJ2-3; tentatively, D is TRBD1 (5 bases). Germline lookup yields CDR1 LNHNV and CDR2 YYDKDF (reference sequence). Trimming removed 2 bases from V and 0 bases from J, with 15 bases in between. The CDR3 is made up of 17 amino acids. DNA for the CDR3: TGTGCCACCAGCAGAACGCTAAGGACAAGAAGCACAGATACGCAGTATTTT. Its translation: CATSRTLRTRSTDTQYF.

The chain recombines TRBV27 with TRBJ2-7, with D perhaps TRBD2 (7 bases). Between the trimmed V and J ends, which lost 6 bases and 2 bases, there was a span of 17 bases. This CDR3 is 15 amino acids long. Germline CDR1 reads MNHEY; CDR2 reads SMNVEV (reference sequence). The CDR3 region is CASREREGGAYEQYF. The CDR3 DNA is TGTGCCAGCAGGGAGCGGGAAGGGGGAGCCTACGAGCAGTACTTC.